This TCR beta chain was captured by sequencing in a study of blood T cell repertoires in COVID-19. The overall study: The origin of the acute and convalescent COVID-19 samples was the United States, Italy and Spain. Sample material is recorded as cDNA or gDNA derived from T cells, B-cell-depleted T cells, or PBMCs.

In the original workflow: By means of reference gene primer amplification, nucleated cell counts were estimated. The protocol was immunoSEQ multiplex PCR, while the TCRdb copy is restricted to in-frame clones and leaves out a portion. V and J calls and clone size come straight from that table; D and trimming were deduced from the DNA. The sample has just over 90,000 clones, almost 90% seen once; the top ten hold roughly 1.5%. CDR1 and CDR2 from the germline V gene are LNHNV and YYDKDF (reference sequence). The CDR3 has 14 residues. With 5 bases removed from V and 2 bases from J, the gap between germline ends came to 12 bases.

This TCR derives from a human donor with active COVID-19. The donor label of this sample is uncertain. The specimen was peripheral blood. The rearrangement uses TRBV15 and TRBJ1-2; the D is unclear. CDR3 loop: CATSGPGVNYGYTF. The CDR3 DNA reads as TGTGCCACCAGCGGTCCGGGTGTCAACTATGGCTACACCTTC.